A single sample gave rise to the 6 T cell receptor beta chains below, sequenced in a study of blood T cell repertoires in COVID-19. Generated by immunoSEQ multiplex PCR, the TCRdb table keeps only in-frame clones and is missing some. The data contain about 22,000 clones, more than 85% of them singletons. Specimen: peripheral blood. These receptors originate from a woman aged 70 to 79 with active COVID-19.

This chain uses TRBV28 with TRBJ2-7; 10 positions agree with TRBD1. V shed 10 bases and J 5 bases; nucleotides not matched to a gene: 11. Germline CDR1 and CDR2: MDHEN and SYDVKM. The CDR3 loop spans 14 amino acids. The CDR3 region is CAIRVRQGADEQYF. In DNA form, the CDR3 reads TGTGCCATCCGTGTCCGACAGGGGGCTGACGAGCAGTACTTC.

The chain uses TRBV6-5 and TRBJ1-5, with D perhaps matching TRBD1 (5 bases). Germline V lookup: CDR1 MNHEY, CDR2 SVGAGI. CDR3 length: 16 amino acids. Trimming cost V 1 base and J 4 bases, with 14 bases left between them. The CDR3 sequence: CASSYFETDTNQPQHF. The CDR3 DNA reads TGTGCCAGCAGTTACTTCGAAACGGACACTAATCAGCCCCAGCATTTT.

V is TRBV14 and J is TRBJ2-5; D may be TRBD1 (5 bases). CDR3 length: 14 amino acids. Germline loops: CDR1 SGHDN, CDR2 FVKESK. The V and J ends lost 4 bases and 6 bases respectively, with 15 bases between them. The CDR3 nucleotides read TGTGCCAGCAGCCTAGGACAATCCACGAAGACCCAGTACTTC. This translates into CASSLGQSTKTQYF.

The rearrangement joins TRBV28 to TRBJ2-7, with D possibly matching TRBD1 (5 bases). This CDR3 contains 16 residues. The V end lost 6 bases, the J end lost 2 bases, and 20 bases lay between the germline ends. CDR1 MDHEN and CDR2 SYDVKM come from the germline V gene. CDR3 sequence reads: CASRSNDQGFAYEQYF. The CDR3 DNA sequence: TGTGCCAGCAGATCCAACGATCAGGGATTCGCCTACGAGCAGTACTTC.

For the CDR3, the DNA is TGTGCCAGCATGAAGGGCGGGGGGGCGAACACTGAAGCTTTCTTT. This codes for CASMKGGGANTEAFF. V usage is TRBV28 and J usage is TRBJ1-1, with D tentatively TRBD1 (6 bases). The V end lost 7 bases, the J end lost 1 base, and 16 bases lay between the germline ends. CDR3 size: 15 residues. Germline V lookup: CDR1 MDHEN, CDR2 SYDVKM.

V and J are TRBV27 and TRBJ2-2, with D possibly being TRBD1 (6 bases). Per the germline V gene, CDR1 is MNHEY and CDR2 is SMNVEV (reference sequence). The CDR3 is made up of 15 amino acids. V lost 6 bases to trimming and J lost 0 bases, with 11 bases between them. This CDR3 reads CASRTTGTNTGELFF. The DNA for the CDR3 is TGTGCCAGCAGGACGACAGGAACGAACACCGGGGAGCTGTTTTTT.